Listed below are T cell receptor beta chains from one sample, sequenced in a study of blood T cell repertoires in COVID-19. The repertoire was sequenced with immunoSEQ multiplex PCR; TCRdb's copy has only in-frame clones and lacks some. The sample contains under 60,000 clones, 90% to 95% of which appear only once. Sequencing input: peripheral blood. Source of these receptors: a man in his fifties with acute or convalescent COVID-19. Each CDR3 is given with its conserved first and last residue. A D gene is named only where the DNA matches it firmly. Clone sizes are given selectively: once, few, many, or a class where the clone is expanded.

V	size	D	J	CDR3	DNA
TRBV3-1/TRBV3-2	NA	NA	TRBJ1-1	CASSLRQTYTEAFF	TGTGCCAGCAGCCTACGACAGACTTACACTGAAGCTTTCTTT
TRBV7-2	NA	NA	TRBJ1-2	CASSLARDYGYTF	TGTGCCAGCAGCTTGGCCAGGGACTATGGCTACACCTTC
TRBV18	NA	TRBD1	TRBJ1-5	CASSFSGTGGPFSNQPQHF	TGTGCCAGCTCATTCTCCGGGACAGGGGGCCCCTTTAGCAATCAGCCCCAGCATTTT
TRBV3-1/TRBV3-2	NA	NA	TRBJ2-2	CASSQARNTGELFF	TGTGCCAGCAGCCAAGCTCGGAACACCGGGGAGCTGTTTTTT
TRBV30	NA	NA	TRBJ1-1	CAWTPPGRNTEAFF	TGTGCCTGGACCCCCCCCGGGAGGAACACTGAAGCTTTCTTT
TRBV11-2	NA	NA	TRBJ2-7	CASSLVEGRNEQYF	TGTGCCAGCAGCTTAGTTGAGGGCCGCAACGAGCAGTACTTC
TRBV6-5	once	NA	TRBJ1-6	CASRKVPGPLHF	TGTGCCAGCAGGAAAGTGCCAGGACCCCTCCACTTT
TRBV24-1	NA	TRBD1	TRBJ2-2	CATRDPGTGDAGELFF	TGTGCCACCAGAGACCCCGGGACAGGGGACGCCGGGGAGCTGTTTTTT
TRBV29-1	few	NA	TRBJ1-2	CSVETGSYGYTF	TGCAGCGTTGAGACAGGTTCCTATGGCTACACCTTC
TRBV5-1	NA	NA	TRBJ2-1	CASSLELSGTGNYNEQFF	TGCGCCAGCAGCTTGGAACTATCCGGGACTGGAAACTACAATGAGCAGTTCTTC
TRBV19	NA	TRBD1	TRBJ1-1	CASSTSGGASAFF	TGTGCCAGTAGTACCTCAGGGGGCGCTTCGGCTTTCTTT
TRBV12-5	NA	TRBD1	TRBJ2-5	CASGQGQGIQETQYF	TGTGCTAGTGGTCAGGGACAGGGCATCCAAGAGACCCAGTACTTC
TRBV7-2	NA	TRBD1	TRBJ2-2	CASSSRTGGGTGELFF	TGTGCCAGCAGCTCTAGGACAGGGGGAGGGACCGGGGAGCTGTTTTTT
TRBV7-9	NA	NA	TRBJ1-5	CASSSDSLNQPQHF	TGTGCCAGCAGCTCGGACAGCTTAAATCAGCCCCAGCATTTT
TRBV7-9	NA	NA	TRBJ2-7	CASSFGAGYEQYF	TGTGCCAGCAGCTTTGGGGCCGGCTACGAGCAGTACTTC
TRBV6-6	NA	NA	TRBJ1-5	CASSYSGQNQPQHF	TGTGCCAGCAGTTACTCCGGACAGAATCAGCCCCAGCATTTT
TRBV2	NA	TRBD1	TRBJ1-2	CASERDRGRNYGYTF	TGTGCCAGCGAGAGGGACAGGGGGCGAAACTATGGCTACACCTTC
TRBV12-3/TRBV12-4	NA	TRBD1	TRBJ2-5	CASKLRQGATQYF	TGTGCCAGCAAACTGAGACAGGGGGCGACCCAGTACTTC